The entry below describes one T cell receptor (beta chain). The sample comes from a study of response to subunit inactivated influenza vaccine. TCRdb recomputed calls from the RT-PCR reads with MiXCR, one row per CDR3 protein. In the table there are a few hundred thousand distinct CDR3 sequences, 12% of which are singletons. Germline V gives CDR1 MNHEY, CDR2 SMNVEV (reference sequence). V was trimmed by 4 bases and J by 5 bases, leaving 21 bases between them. The CDR3 extends over 16 amino acids. The J gene is TRBJ2-7, the V gene TRBV27; D may be TRBD1 (5 bases). This specimen was non-naive T cells sorted from PBMCs, taken 14 days before vaccination. This clonotype originated in a man aged 50 to 60 who received an inactivated influenza vaccine. CDR3 protein: CASSSTWVRTGDEQYF. In nucleotides, the CDR3 is TGTGCCAGCAGTTCCACCTGGGTTCGAACAGGCGACGAGCAGTACTTC.